The source of this TCR beta chain is a study of CD8+CD57+ T cells in acquired aplastic anemia. Background on the study: Sorted CD4+ and CD8+ cells yielded 2.5 to 3.5 ug of DNA on average. The average read count for CD4+ cells in healthy donors was 8.5 million to 11 million. Study-wide findings and caveats: Significant differences in CD8+ Simpson's diversity were not observed between patients and controls. Patients and controls shared under 35 CD8+ CDR3 sequences, which appeared highly expressed in patients and within their immunodominant clones.

A remark on this clonotype: No antigen is known for it.

Germline V gene data show CDR1 as DFQATT and CDR2 as SNEGSKA (reference sequence). V was cut by 1 base and J by 2 bases, with 11 bases left in between. This CDR3 has 14 residues. According to the study, genomic DNA was the template for TCR beta VDJ and CDR3 profiling. One entry per CDR3 protein results from TCRdb running MiXCR on the reads. The data contain some 190,000 distinct CDR3 sequences, 40% to 55% of them singletons. The gene calls are TRBV20-1 and TRBJ1-2, with a weak D call TRBD1 (6 bases). The receptor was isolated from a human donor in good health. Input material: sorted CD4+, CD8+, or CD8+CD57+ T cells (not recorded which) from PBMCs. CDR3 bases: TGCAGTGCTAGAGTTGCAGGGGAAAACTATGGCTACACCTTC. This gives the protein CSARVAGENYGYTF.